These T cell receptor beta chains were read from a single sample in a study of blood T cell repertoires in COVID-19. Produced via immunoSEQ multiplex PCR; TCRdb's table is partial and in-frame only. Of roughly 520,000 clones listed, 88% are singletons. What was sequenced was PBMCs or T cells enriched from blood (not recorded which). These receptor sequences come from a woman in her 40s who had recovered from COVID-19. Each CDR3 is given with its conserved first and last residue. The D gene is left open where the match is weak. A row's size may be missing; if present it is once, few, many or a size class.

CDR3 DNA	CDR3 protein	V gene	J gene	D gene	clone size
TGTGCTAGTGCCCTTGGAGGACAGGTCCTCTCCTACGAGCAGTACTTC	CASALGGQVLSYEQYF	TRBV12-5	TRBJ2-7	TRBD1	.
TGTGCCAGCTCACCTGGGACTAGCGGGACCGGGGAGCTGTTTTTT	CASSPGTSGTGELFF	TRBV18	TRBJ2-2	TRBD2	.
TGTGCCAGCAGTTTGCGGGGGAATCAGCCCCAGCATTTT	CASSLRGNQPQHF	TRBV12-3/TRBV12-4	TRBJ1-5	.	few
TGTGCCAGCACCTCGACAGGGGGTTATAATCAGCCCCAGCATTTT	CASTSTGGYNQPQHF	TRBV27	TRBJ1-5	TRBD1	.
TGTGCCAGCAGCCGCACCGGGTCAGATACGCAGTATTTT	CASSRTGSDTQYF	TRBV13	TRBJ2-3	.	.
TGTGCCAGCGGCGTCCGGGGCTATGGCTACACCTTC	CASGVRGYGYTF	TRBV28	TRBJ1-2	.	once
TGTGCCAGCAGTTACCCACCTGGACAGGGTCCCAAATCCTACGAGCAGTACTTC	CASSYPPGQGPKSYEQYF	TRBV6-2/TRBV6-3	TRBJ2-7	TRBD1	.
TGTGCCAGTATGGCGGTCTCTGGGGCCAACGTCCTGACTTTC	CASMAVSGANVLTF	TRBV19	TRBJ2-6	.	.
TGTGCCAGCAGTCGGACTAGCGGGAGGGGATACGAGCAGTACTTC	CASSRTSGRGYEQYF	TRBV6-5	TRBJ2-7	TRBD2	.
TGTGCCAGCAGCTCTCTGTTTAGGGGGCAAGAAAAACTGTTTTTT	CASSSLFRGQEKLFF	TRBV7-9	TRBJ1-4	TRBD1	.
TGTGCCAGCAGCGCCGGGACAGCTCTATATCTCTATGGCTACACCTTC	CASSAGTALYLYGYTF	TRBV9	TRBJ1-2	TRBD1	once
TGCGCCAGCAGCTTGCCCTCTAGCGGGAGCTTTTGGAATGAGCAGTTCTTC	CASSLPSSGSFWNEQFF	TRBV5-1	TRBJ2-1	TRBD2	once
TGTGCCAGAAGCGGGGCAGAGAGGAACACTGAAGCTTTCTTT	CARSGAERNTEAFF	TRBV2	TRBJ1-1	.	.
TGTGCCAGCAGCTTAGCGTATGCAGGGGTGGCTAGGCAGTTCTTC	CASSLAYAGVARQFF	TRBV7-9	TRBJ2-1	.	.
TGTGCCAGCACCGAGACAGGGGTCAATGAGCAGTTCTTC	CASTETGVNEQFF	TRBV7-2	TRBJ2-1	TRBD1	.
TGCGCCAGCAGTGAGTCTAGGGGACTAGCGGGCTTACACAAAAACATTCAGTACTTC	CASSESRGLAGLHKNIQYF	TRBV10-2	TRBJ2-4	TRBD2	.
TGTGCCAGTAGTATAGACCTAGCGGGTACCAATGAGCAGTTCTTC	CASSIDLAGTNEQFF	TRBV19	TRBJ2-1	TRBD2	.
TGTGCCAGCAGCCGGGAGACTAGCGGGAGTTACGAGCAGTACTTC	CASSRETSGSYEQYF	TRBV4-2	TRBJ2-7	TRBD2	.
TGTGCCAGCAGCTCCGGACAGGGGGTTAGCTATGGCTACACCTTC	CASSSGQGVSYGYTF	TRBV11-3	TRBJ1-2	TRBD1	.
TGTGCCAGCCGCACAGGGGGAACTAATGAAAAACTGTTTTTT	CASRTGGTNEKLFF	TRBV6-5	TRBJ1-4	TRBD1	.
TGTGCCCCCGCCGAGACTAGCGGCTACGAGCAGTACTTC	CAPAETSGYEQYF	TRBV6-1	TRBJ2-7	TRBD2	.
TGTGCCAGTAGTATTACGACAGGGAGCTCCTACGAGCAGTACTTC	CASSITTGSSYEQYF	TRBV19	TRBJ2-7	TRBD1	.
TGTGCCAGCAGCTTGGCCGGGGAGAACCAAGAGACCCAGTACTTC	CASSLAGENQETQYF	TRBV5-8	TRBJ2-5	.	.
TGTGCCACCAGTGATCCCGGGACTAGCGGGAGGTTGGCCGGGGAGCTGTTTTTT	CATSDPGTSGRLAGELFF	TRBV24-1	TRBJ2-2	TRBD2	.
TGTGCCAGCAGGACTAGCGGGACCAGCTCCTACGAGCAGTACTTC	CASRTSGTSSYEQYF	TRBV7-2	TRBJ2-7	TRBD2	once
TGTGCCACCAGTGATCTGACTAGCGGGATTGGCGATGAGCAGTTCTTC	CATSDLTSGIGDEQFF	TRBV24-1	TRBJ2-1	TRBD2	.
TGTGCCAGCAGCTCGACACCGACCAGCGGGGGAGGCGATGAGCAGTTCTTC	CASSSTPTSGGGDEQFF	TRBV11-2	TRBJ2-1	TRBD2	.
TGTGCCAGTAACGAGGACAGGGAAGCAATTGACGGCTACACCTTC	CASNEDREAIDGYTF	TRBV19	TRBJ1-2	TRBD1	.
TGTGCCAGCAGTTACATTTTGGGACAGGGACAGCCCCAGCATTTT	CASSYILGQGQPQHF	TRBV6-5	TRBJ1-5	TRBD1	.
TGTGCCAGTAGTGGGGCCGCGCAGCCCCAGCATTTT	CASSGAAQPQHF	TRBV19	TRBJ1-5	.	.
TGCGCCAGCAGCCAAGGACACAGGGGATCTGGCACTGAAGCTTTCTTT	CASSQGHRGSGTEAFF	TRBV4-3	TRBJ1-1	TRBD1	.
TGTGCCAGCAGCCAAGCGGACAGGGAGTTGGGAAAAGAGACCCAGTACTTC	CASSQADRELGKETQYF	TRBV4-2	TRBJ2-5	TRBD1	once
TGCGCCAGCAGCCCACGGCGCGGGACCCACTCCTACGAGCAGTACTTC	CASSPRRGTHSYEQYF	TRBV4-1	TRBJ2-7	.	.
TGTGCCACCTTCTTTAGCGGTTACGAGCAGTACTTC	CATFFSGYEQYF	TRBV6-5	TRBJ2-7	.	.
TGTGCCAGCTCACCACTAGCGGGGAGCTATGCAACTAATGAAAAACTGTTTTTT	CASSPLAGSYATNEKLFF	TRBV18	TRBJ1-4	.	once
TGTGCCAGCAGTTCCCGGGACTCCATCCAGTGGAAGTTCTTC	CASSSRDSIQWKFF	TRBV6-5	TRBJ2-1	.	.
TGTGCCAGCAGCGTAGGATTCCGGGGGGAGCAGTTCTTC	CASSVGFRGEQFF	TRBV9	TRBJ2-1	.	.
TGCGCCAGCAGCTTGGGGACTAGCGGGAGAGTTCGTACAAATGAGCAGTTCTTC	CASSLGTSGRVRTNEQFF	TRBV5-1	TRBJ2-1	TRBD2	few
TGTGCCAGCTCACGGGGGGGGAACACTGAAGCTTTCTTT	CASSRGGNTEAFF	TRBV18	TRBJ1-1	.	.
TGTGCCAGCAGCTTGAGCCGGGACACCTATTACGAGCAGTACTTC	CASSLSRDTYYEQYF	TRBV5-5	TRBJ2-7	.	.
TGTGCCATCAGTGATCAACTACAAGAGACCCAGTACTTC	CAISDQLQETQYF	TRBV10-3	TRBJ2-5	.	.
TGTGCCATCAAGGGACAGGCAGTACGCGAGCAGTACTTC	CAIKGQAVREQYF	TRBV10-3	TRBJ2-7	TRBD1	.
TGTGCCAGTAGTATCGGGAATTACAATGAGCAGTTCTTC	CASSIGNYNEQFF	TRBV19	TRBJ2-1	.	.
TGTGCCAGCAGCCGCAAAAACAGGGACAGCTATAGCAATCAGCCCCAGCATTTT	CASSRKNRDSYSNQPQHF	TRBV28	TRBJ1-5	TRBD1	.
TGTGCCAGTAGTATAGGGCCCCCGACAGGGGTCAATTCACCCCTCCACTTT	CASSIGPPTGVNSPLHF	TRBV19	TRBJ1-6	TRBD1	.
TGTGCCAGCAGCTTAGGACTTGGTAGCAATCAGCCCCAGCATTTT	CASSLGLGSNQPQHF	TRBV7-9	TRBJ1-5	.	.
TGTGCCAGCAGCTTTTTCAGAGCGGGAGGGTTGGAGACCCAGTACTTC	CASSFFRAGGLETQYF	TRBV5-8	TRBJ2-5	TRBD2	.
TGTGCCAGCAGCTTGGGGCTAGCGGACTACAATGAGCAGTTCTTC	CASSLGLADYNEQFF	TRBV5-8	TRBJ2-1	TRBD2	.
TGTGCCAGCAGCTTATCCCCGGCCGCCGCGGGGACTGAAGCTTTCTTT	CASSLSPAAAGTEAFF	TRBV7-6	TRBJ1-1	.	few
TGTGCCAGCAGCCAAACATGGCGGGAGGGTAATGAGCAGTTCTTC	CASSQTWREGNEQFF	TRBV9	TRBJ2-1	TRBD2	.
TGTGCCAGCAGTTGGACGTCAGGGTATGGCTACACCTTC	CASSWTSGYGYTF	TRBV12-3/TRBV12-4	TRBJ1-2	.	.
TGTGCCAGCAGCTTATACGACAGGGCCGGCACTGAAGCTTTCTTT	CASSLYDRAGTEAFF	TRBV5-6	TRBJ1-1	TRBD1	.
TGTGCCAGCAGAAACCGGGACAGCGACTACGAGCAGTACTTC	CASRNRDSDYEQYF	TRBV27	TRBJ2-7	TRBD1	.